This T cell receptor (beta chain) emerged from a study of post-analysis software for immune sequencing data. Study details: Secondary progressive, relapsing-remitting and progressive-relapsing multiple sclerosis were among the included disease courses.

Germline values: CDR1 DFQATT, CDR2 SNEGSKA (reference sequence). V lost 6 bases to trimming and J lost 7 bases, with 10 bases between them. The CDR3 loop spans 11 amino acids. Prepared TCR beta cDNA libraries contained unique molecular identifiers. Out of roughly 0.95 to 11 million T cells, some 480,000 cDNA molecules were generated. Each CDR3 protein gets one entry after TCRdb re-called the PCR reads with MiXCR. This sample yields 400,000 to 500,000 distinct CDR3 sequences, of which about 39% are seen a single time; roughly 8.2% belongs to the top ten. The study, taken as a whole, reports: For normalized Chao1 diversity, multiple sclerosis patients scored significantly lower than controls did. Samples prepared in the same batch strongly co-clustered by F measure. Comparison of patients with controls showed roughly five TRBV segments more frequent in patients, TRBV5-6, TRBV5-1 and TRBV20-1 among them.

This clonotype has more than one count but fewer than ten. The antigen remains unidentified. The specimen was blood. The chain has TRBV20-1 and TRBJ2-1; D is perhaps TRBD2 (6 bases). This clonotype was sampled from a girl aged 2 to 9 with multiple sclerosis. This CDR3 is CSARLVNEQFF. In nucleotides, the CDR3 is TGCAGTGCACGACTAGTGAATGAGCAGTTCTTC.